These 27 T cell receptor beta chains originate from one sample sequenced in a study of blood T cells in healthy people across ages. Sample-barcoded 5' priming and a J-beta primer mix drove a second PCR of roughly 6 to 12 cycles. Each CDR3 protein is one row after TCRdb ran MiXCR on the 5' RACE reads. The table lists about 2 million distinct CDR3 sequences, approximately 50% of them singletons. The sequencing input was blood. The receptors come from a woman in her forties in good health.

The chain uses TRBV20-1 and TRBJ2-5, with D perhaps matching TRBD1 (5 bases). Trimming removed 6 bases from V and 2 bases from J, with 16 bases in between. CDR3 size: 14 residues. Germline values: CDR1 DFQATT, CDR2 SNEGSKA (reference sequence). CDR3 sequence: CSAKQVPIQETQYF. DNA of the CDR3: TGCAGTGCCAAACAGGTCCCAATTCAAGAGACCCAGTACTTC.

This chain uses TRBV5-1 with TRBJ2-3, with 8 bases fitting TRBD1. The CDR3 covers 19 residues. CDR1 is SGHRS and CDR2 is YFSETQ in the germline V gene. V gave up 4 bases and J gave up 1 base; unmatched junction bases: 17. CDR3 nucleotide sequence: TGCGCCAGCAGCCTCACGGCCTGGGACAGGAACCTTCGCACAGATACGCAGTATTTT. Translation gives CASSLTAWDRNLRTDTQYF.

This chain uses TRBV20-1 with TRBJ2-3, with D hard to call. V shed 0 bases and J shed 4 bases, with 14 bases lying between them. CDR1 is DFQATT and CDR2 is SNEGSKA in the germline V gene (reference sequence). The CDR3 has 15 amino acids. DNA for the CDR3: TGCAGTGCTAGAGATCACGCCGGCTTCCCAGATACGCAGTATTTT. As protein: CSARDHAGFPDTQYF.

This clonotype was seen at least ten times. V and J are TRBV24-1 and TRBJ2-3, with D possibly matching TRBD2 (6 bases). Per the germline V gene, CDR1 is KGHDR and CDR2 is SFDVKD. This CDR3 is built from 14 residues. V lost 3 bases and J 6 bases, leaving 12 bases between the germline ends. The CDR3 sequence: CATSDRGRTDTQYF. In DNA, the CDR3 is TGTGCCACCAGTGATCGAGGGAGGACGGATACGCAGTATTTT.

This clonotype turned up a few times. The rearrangement uses TRBV7-2 and TRBJ2-3; no clear D gene. From germline, CDR1 is SGHTA and CDR2 FQGNSA. The germline V and J ends were trimmed by 1 base and 5 bases, with 10 bases remaining between them. The CDR3 length is 14 residues. CDR3 bases: TGTGCCAGCAGCTTAGGACCGGCCGTAGATACGCAGTATTTT. It translates to CASSLGPAVDTQYF.

Of note for this clonotype: At one boundary the junction diverges from the germline segment, which might be a read error. The chain links TRBV12-3 or TRBV12-4 to TRBJ2-7; the match to TRBD2 covers 12 bases. This CDR3 is 15 amino acids long. The CDR3 DNA reads as TGTGCCGGCAGCAAGACTAGCGGGGGCCCCTACGAGCAGTACTTC. Protein: CAGSKTSGGPYEQYF.

The rearrangement links TRBV6-5 to TRBJ1-6; TRBD1 might be the D (5 bases). Per germline, CDR1 MNHEY and CDR2 SVGAGI. CDR3 length: 15 residues. With 5 bases removed from V and 7 bases from J, the gap between germline ends came to 15 bases. The CDR3 DNA is TGTGCCAGCAGTCAATGGGGCCACGGGAATTCACCCCTCCACTTT. It is translated as CASSQWGHGNSPLHF.

The chain has TRBV20-1 and TRBJ2-1; the match to TRBD2 covers 8 bases. CDR1 is DFQATT and CDR2 is SNEGSKA in the germline V gene (reference sequence). The CDR3 consists of 11 residues. With V trimmed by 3 bases and J by 12 bases, 4 bases remained unmatched. CDR3 sequence reads: CSARGGLGQFF. CDR3 coding DNA: TGCAGTGCTAGGGGGGGACTAGGGCAGTTCTTC.

The V and J genes are TRBV5-4 and TRBJ1-2; D call uncertain. The V end lost 0 bases, the J end lost 5 bases, and 11 bases lay between the germline ends. The length of the CDR3 is 14 residues. Germline V lookup: CDR1 SGHNT, CDR2 YYREEE (reference sequence). CDR3 region: CASSLGEIEYGYTF. The DNA for the CDR3 is TGTGCCAGCAGCTTGGGGGAAATAGAATATGGCTACACCTTC.

The chain links TRBV6-6 to TRBJ1-6, with 12 nucleotides matching TRBD1. CDR3 length: 14 amino acids. Germline CDR1 reads MNHNY; CDR2 reads SVGAGI (reference sequence). With 7 bases clipped from V and 11 bases from J, the junction kept 6 bases outside the gene matches. CDR3 residues: CASTLGTGGPPLHF. The DNA of the CDR3 is TGTGCCAGCACCCTTGGGACAGGGGGCCCACCCCTCCACTTT.

This clonotype was detected only a few times. The rearrangement joins TRBV4-2 to TRBJ2-5; 7 nucleotides line up with TRBD1. The CDR3 consists of 15 residues. The junction had 4 bases not matched to a gene; V was cut back by 1 base and J by 2 bases. Germline V gene lookup returns CDR1 LGHNA and CDR2 YNFKEQ. In nucleotides, the CDR3 is TGTGCCAGCAGCCAAGTTTCGGGACAGCAAGAGACCCAGTACTTC. Protein: CASSQVSGQQETQYF.

This rearrangement joins TRBV18 to TRBJ2-7; 8 bases map to TRBD1. The CDR3 has 16 residues. Germline V lookup: CDR1 KGHSH, CDR2 LQKENI. J lost 0 bases, V lost 3 bases, and 7 bases had no gene match. In nucleotides, the CDR3 is TGTGCCAGCTCACCGGTTCAGGGGGCCGCCTCCTACGAGCAGTACTTC. Its translation is CASSPVQGAASYEQYF.

This clonotype was seen only a few times. V usage is TRBV10-3 and J usage is TRBJ2-3; D ambiguous. Germline V lookup: CDR1 ENHRY, CDR2 SYGVKD. The CDR3 spans 16 residues. Between the trimmed V and J ends, which lost 4 bases and 6 bases, there was a span of 20 bases. The CDR3 protein is CAISGSARPDMDTQYF. In nucleotides, the CDR3 is TGTGCCATCAGTGGGTCGGCCCGGCCTGACATGGATACGCAGTATTTT.

V usage is TRBV10-3 and J usage is TRBJ2-3, with TRBD2 matching 12 bases. V gave up 5 bases and J gave up 1 base; unmatched junction bases: 4. Germline V CDR1 and CDR2: ENHRY, SYGVKD. This CDR3 comprises 16 residues. In DNA form, the CDR3 reads TGTGCCATCAGTTCGCGGACTAGCGGGGGCACAGATACGCAGTATTTT. Its protein is CAISSRTSGGTDTQYF.

This chain joins TRBV10-1 and TRBJ2-7; D gene ambiguous. V lost 3 bases to trimming and J lost 3 bases, with 15 bases between them. This CDR3 is built from 15 residues. Germline V lookup: CDR1 WNHNN, CDR2 SYGVQD (reference sequence). The CDR3 spells CASSDPLGPRYEQYF. CDR3 nucleotide sequence: TGCGCCAGCAGTGACCCCCTAGGGCCTCGCTACGAGCAGTACTTC.

This clonotype has just a few counts. This chain uses TRBV28 with TRBJ2-5, with TRBD1 matching 7 bases. J was trimmed by 4 bases and V by 3 bases; bases with no gene match: 11. The CDR3 spans 16 residues. Germline CDR1 MDHEN, CDR2 SYDVKM. CDR3 sequence reads: CASSFTGRGFPETQYF. The CDR3 DNA reads as TGTGCCAGCAGTTTTACGGGCAGGGGGTTTCCAGAGACCCAGTACTTC.

The V and J genes are TRBV7-2 and TRBJ2-1; 9 bases line up with TRBD1. J was trimmed by 3 bases and V by 5 bases; bases with no gene match: 5. Per the germline V gene, CDR1 is SGHTA and CDR2 is FQGNSA. The CDR3 contains 15 residues. The CDR3 sequence is CASSRQGVDYNEQFF. DNA of the CDR3: TGTGCCAGCAGCCGACAGGGGGTCGACTACAATGAGCAGTTCTTC.

This chain connects TRBV28 to TRBJ2-5; TRBD1 might be the D (6 bases). This CDR3 is built from 14 residues. Germline loops: CDR1 MDHEN, CDR2 SYDVKM. V lost 5 bases, J lost 2 bases, and 12 bases lay in between. The CDR3 sequence is CASSPDSLQETQYF. The CDR3 DNA reads as TGTGCCAGCAGTCCGGACAGTTTACAAGAGACCCAGTACTTC.

The table lists this clonotype with a few counts. The chain is built from TRBV10-3 and TRBJ2-1; 9 bases align to TRBD2. V trimming: 5 bases; J trimming: 9 bases; junction bases outside the gene matches: 5. The CDR3 has 13 residues. Per the germline V gene, CDR1 is ENHRY and CDR2 is SYGVKD. CDR3 sequence (DNA): TGTGCCATCAGTCCCGGGACTAGCAGTGAGCAGTTCTTC. It is translated as CAISPGTSSEQFF.

This clonotype has only a few counts. This rearrangement joins TRBV9 to TRBJ2-1, with 9 positions matching TRBD2. Trimming removed 0 bases from V and 9 bases from J; junction bases left unmatched: 7. Germline CDR1 and CDR2: SGDLS and YYNGEE. The CDR3 is 15 amino acids. CDR3 in DNA: TGTGCCAGCAGCGTAGCGGCGGGGGGGCCGGGTGAGCAGTTCTTC. Protein: CASSVAAGGPGEQFF.

The chain couples TRBV5-1 to TRBJ1-1; no firm D call. CDR1 is SGHRS, CDR2 YFSETQ, per germline. The CDR3 sequence is 15 residues long. Trimming pared 2 bases from V and 0 bases from J, leaving 11 bases between. The CDR3: CASSFKGDMNTEAFF. In nucleotides, the CDR3 is TGCGCCAGCAGCTTTAAGGGCGACATGAACACTGAAGCTTTCTTT.

This clonotype was seen only a few times. The gene calls are TRBV2 and TRBJ2-5, with a possible D match to TRBD1 (5 bases). V was trimmed by 7 bases and J by 2 bases, leaving 11 bases between them. CDR1 is SNHLY and CDR2 is FYNNEI in the germline V gene. The length of the CDR3 is 13 residues. The DNA for the CDR3 is TGTGCCAGCAATAAAGACAGTCAAGAGACCCAGTACTTC. Protein: CASNKDSQETQYF.

V usage is TRBV6-2 or TRBV6-3 and J usage is TRBJ2-7; D possibly corresponds to TRBD2 (5 bases). The V gene's germline CDR1 is MNHEY and CDR2 SVGEGT. This CDR3 has 15 amino acids. V dropped 2 bases and J dropped 0 bases, with 11 bases sitting between them. This CDR3 is CASSYAGLSSYEQYF. In DNA, the CDR3 is TGTGCCAGCAGTTACGCGGGTCTTAGCTCCTACGAGCAGTACTTC.

This rearrangement joins TRBV25-1 to TRBJ2-5; D gene uncertain. Germline-derived CDR1 and CDR2 are MGHDK and SYGVNS. Trimming removed 1 base from V and 1 base from J, with 10 bases in between. The CDR3 spans 15 residues. DNA of the CDR3: TGTGCCAGCAGTGAATCTTGGACCGTCCAAGAGACCCAGTACTTC. Protein sequence: CASSESWTVQETQYF.

In this sample, this clonotype turned up a few times. This chain uses TRBV29-1 with TRBJ2-3; 7 bases match TRBD1. This CDR3 has 13 amino acids. V lost 6 bases, J lost 3 bases, and 6 bases stayed unmatched. Germline V gene lookup returns CDR1 SQVTM and CDR2 ANQGSEA. The CDR3: CSVPAGGTDTQYF. For the CDR3, the DNA is TGCAGCGTCCCCGCAGGGGGAACAGATACGCAGTATTTT.

The chain links TRBV25-1 to TRBJ1-6; TRBD1 matches at 7 bases. CDR3 length: 14 amino acids. Germline V gives CDR1 MGHDK, CDR2 SYGVNS. With 1 base clipped from V and 9 bases from J, the junction kept 3 bases outside the gene matches. The CDR3, as DNA: TGTGCCAGCAGTGAATTAAGGGGGCCTTCACCCCTCCACTTT. Translation: CASSELRGPSPLHF.

The CDR3 spells CSARDLRGIEYGYTF. The CDR3 DNA reads as TGCAGTGCTAGAGATCTCCGGGGTATTGAGTATGGCTACACCTTC. The rearrangement joins TRBV20-1 to TRBJ1-2, with D unclear. This CDR3 is built from 15 residues. V lost 0 bases to trimming and J lost 5 bases, with 16 bases between them. Germline V gene lookup returns CDR1 DFQATT and CDR2 SNEGSKA (reference sequence).